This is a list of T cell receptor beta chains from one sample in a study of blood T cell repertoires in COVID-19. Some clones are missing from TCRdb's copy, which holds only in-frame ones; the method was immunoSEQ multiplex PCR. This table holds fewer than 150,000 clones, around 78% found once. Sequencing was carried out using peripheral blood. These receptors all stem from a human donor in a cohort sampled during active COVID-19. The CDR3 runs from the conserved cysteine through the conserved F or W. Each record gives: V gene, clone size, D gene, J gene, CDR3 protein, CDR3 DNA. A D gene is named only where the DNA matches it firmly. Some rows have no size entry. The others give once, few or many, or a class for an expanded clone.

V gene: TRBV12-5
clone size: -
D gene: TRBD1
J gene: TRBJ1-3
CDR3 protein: CASGLRDRVGNTIYF
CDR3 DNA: TGTGCTAGTGGTTTGAGGGACAGGGTCGGAAACACCATATATTTT

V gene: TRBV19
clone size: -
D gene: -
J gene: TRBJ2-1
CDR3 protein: CASSPDYTIYNEQFF
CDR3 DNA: TGTGCCAGTAGTCCGGACTACACTATCTACAATGAGCAGTTCTTC

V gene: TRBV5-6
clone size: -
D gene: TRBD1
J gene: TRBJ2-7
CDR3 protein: CASSLIGQGNEQYF
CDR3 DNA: TGTGCCAGCAGCTTAATTGGACAGGGGAACGAGCAGTACTTC

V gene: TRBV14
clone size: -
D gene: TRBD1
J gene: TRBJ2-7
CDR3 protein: CASSPGQGAGEQYF
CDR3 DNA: TGTGCCAGCAGCCCAGGACAGGGGGCTGGTGAGCAGTACTTC

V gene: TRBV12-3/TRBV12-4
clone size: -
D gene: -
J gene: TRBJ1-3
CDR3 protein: CASSWDFTIYF
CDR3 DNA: TGTGCCAGCAGTTGGGACTTCACCATATATTTT

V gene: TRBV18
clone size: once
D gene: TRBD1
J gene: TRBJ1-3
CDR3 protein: CASSPVTGTGNTIYF
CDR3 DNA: TGTGCCAGCTCACCCGTGACAGGGACTGGAAACACCATATATTTT

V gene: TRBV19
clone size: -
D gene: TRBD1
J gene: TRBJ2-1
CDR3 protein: CASSTSTGGKNEQFF
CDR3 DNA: TGTGCCAGTAGTACTTCGACAGGGGGGAAGAATGAGCAGTTCTTC

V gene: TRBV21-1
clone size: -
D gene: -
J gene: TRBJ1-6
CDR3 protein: CASSNDMGQDPSPLHF
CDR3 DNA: TGTGCCAGCAGCAACGACATGGGACAGGATCCTTCACCCCTCCACTTT

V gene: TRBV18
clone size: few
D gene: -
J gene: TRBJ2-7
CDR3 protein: CASSLAGRSSYEQYF
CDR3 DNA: TGTGCCAGCTCACTGGCGGGACGAAGCTCCTACGAGCAGTACTTC

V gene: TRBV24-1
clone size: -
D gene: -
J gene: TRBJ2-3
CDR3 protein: CATSDLVGGTQYF
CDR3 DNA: TGTGCCACCAGTGATTTGGTGGGAGGTACGCAGTATTTT

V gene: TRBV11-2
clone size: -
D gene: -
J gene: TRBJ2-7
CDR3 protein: CASSPVTRPVYEQYF
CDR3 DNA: TGTGCCAGCAGCCCCGTCACTAGACCGGTCTACGAGCAGTACTTC

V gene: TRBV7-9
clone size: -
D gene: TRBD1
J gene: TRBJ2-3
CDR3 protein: CASSLGQGTDTQYF
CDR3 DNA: TGTGCCAGCAGCTTAGGACAGGGAACAGATACGCAGTATTTT

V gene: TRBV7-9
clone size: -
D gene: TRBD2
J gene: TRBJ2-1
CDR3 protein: CASRLSSGAYNEQFF
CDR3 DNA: TGTGCCAGCCGCCTCTCTAGCGGGGCTTACAATGAGCAGTTCTTC

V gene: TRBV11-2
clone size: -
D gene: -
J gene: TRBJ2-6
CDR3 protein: CASRTSLTLSGANVLTF
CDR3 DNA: TGTGCCAGCAGGACGTCCCTGACACTGTCTGGGGCCAACGTCCTGACTTTC

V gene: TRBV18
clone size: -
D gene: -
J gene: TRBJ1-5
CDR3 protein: CASSPGRDQPQHF
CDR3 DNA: TGTGCCAGCTCACCAGGGAGAGATCAGCCCCAGCATTTT

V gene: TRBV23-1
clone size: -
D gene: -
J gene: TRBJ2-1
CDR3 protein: CASSPWRYNEQFF
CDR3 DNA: TGCGCCAGCAGTCCCTGGCGGTACAATGAGCAGTTCTTC

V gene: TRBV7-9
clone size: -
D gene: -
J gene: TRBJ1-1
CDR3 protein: CASSLARGTEAFF
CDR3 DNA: TGTGCCAGCAGCTTAGCCAGGGGCACTGAAGCTTTCTTT

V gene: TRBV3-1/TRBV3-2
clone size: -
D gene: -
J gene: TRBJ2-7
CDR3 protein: CASSRGESYEQYF
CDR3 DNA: TGTGCCAGCAGCCGGGGGGAGTCCTACGAGCAGTACTTC

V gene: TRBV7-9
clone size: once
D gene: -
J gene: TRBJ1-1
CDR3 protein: CASSPGQNTEAFF
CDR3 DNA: TGTGCCAGCAGCCCGGGACAGAACACTGAAGCTTTCTTT

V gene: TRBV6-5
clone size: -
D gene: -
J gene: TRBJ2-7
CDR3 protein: CASSSNSYEQYF
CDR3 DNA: TGTGCCAGCAGTTCAAACTCCTACGAGCAGTACTTC

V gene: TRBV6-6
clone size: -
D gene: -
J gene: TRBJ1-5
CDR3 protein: CASSYSYEPQHF
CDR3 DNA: TGTGCCAGCAGTTACTCGTATGAGCCCCAGCATTTT

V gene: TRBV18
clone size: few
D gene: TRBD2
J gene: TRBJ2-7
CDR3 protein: CASSPKTSGAEQYF
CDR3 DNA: TGTGCCAGCTCACCAAAGACTAGCGGGGCGGAGCAGTACTTC